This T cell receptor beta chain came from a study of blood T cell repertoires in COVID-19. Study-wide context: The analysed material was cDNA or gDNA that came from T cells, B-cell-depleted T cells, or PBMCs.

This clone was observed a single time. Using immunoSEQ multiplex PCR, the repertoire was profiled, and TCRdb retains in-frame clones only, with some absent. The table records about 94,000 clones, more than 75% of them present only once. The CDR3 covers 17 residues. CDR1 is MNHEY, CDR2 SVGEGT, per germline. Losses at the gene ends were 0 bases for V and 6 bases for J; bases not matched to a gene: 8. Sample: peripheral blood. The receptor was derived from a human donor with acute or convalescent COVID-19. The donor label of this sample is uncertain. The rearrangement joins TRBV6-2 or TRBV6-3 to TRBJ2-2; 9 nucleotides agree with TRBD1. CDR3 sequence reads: CASSYSEDRGGSGELFF. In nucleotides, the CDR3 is TGTGCCAGCAGTTACTCGGAAGACAGGGGGGGATCCGGGGAGCTGTTTTTT.